Shown below are 16 T cell receptor beta chains from a single sample sequenced in a study of beta chain features in type 1 diabetes. Since all of the isolated RNA was reverse transcribed, expressed TCRB transcripts were what got sequenced. Assay: immunoSEQ multiplex PCR; the TCRdb copy retains only in-frame clones and omits some. The sample yields under 350,000 clones, approximately 8.1% seen once. Input material: central memory CD4+ T cells from blood. These receptors originate from a young woman in good health.

The sample holds many counts of this clone. The chain carries TRBV18 and TRBJ2-7, with 7 nucleotides matching TRBD1. Germline CDR1 and CDR2: KGHSH and LQKENI. J was trimmed by 5 bases and V by 4 bases; bases with no gene match: 8. The CDR3 consists of 14 residues. Here the CDR3 DNA reads TGTGCCAGCTCACAAGGACAGGAGCACCACGAGCAGTACTTC. It is translated as CASSQGQEHHEQYF. Drawing the rest from reference TRBV18 and TRBJ2-7, the complete variable domain is NAGVMQNPRHLVRRRGQEARLRCSPMKGHSHVYWYRQLPEEGLKFMVYLQKENIIDESGMPKERFSAEFPKEGPSILRIQQVVRGDSAAYFCASSQGQEHHEQYFGPGTRLTVT.

This clone was picked up a small number of times. This chain connects TRBV7-9 to TRBJ2-3; 8 bases are a match to TRBD1. The ends lost 8 bases at V and 2 bases at J; junction bases unmatched: 9. Germline V gene data show CDR1 as SEHNR and CDR2 as FQNEAQ (reference sequence). This CDR3 spans 15 amino acids. The chain's CDR3 is CASGGQATITDTQYF. The CDR3 DNA reads TGTGCCAGCGGGGGACAGGCGACAATCACAGATACGCAGTATTTT.

This clone came up many times. V is TRBV7-2 and J is TRBJ2-3; D perhaps matches TRBD2 (6 bases). CDR1 and CDR2 from the germline V gene are SGHTA and FQGNSA. V gave up 5 bases and J gave up 4 bases, with 19 bases separating them. The CDR3 has 16 residues. In DNA, the CDR3 is TGTGCCAGCAGCGCCGGAGGAACGGGAGTAGCAGATACGCAGTATTTT. Its translation is CASSAGGTGVADTQYF.

This clone turned up a few times. The J gene is TRBJ2-1, the V gene TRBV5-1; 9 nucleotides line up with TRBD2. V was pared by 5 bases and J by 6 bases, with 6 bases of the junction left unmatched. Germline V gene sequence: CDR1 SGHRS, CDR2 YFSETQ. The CDR3 consists of 14 residues. The CDR3 DNA reads TGCGCCAGCAGTCTCCAGCGGGGGGCCAATGAGCAGTTCTTC. Translation: CASSLQRGANEQFF.

This clone occurred a few times. J is TRBJ1-4 and V is TRBV6-1, with D maybe TRBD1 (5 bases). The CDR3 covers 15 residues. Germline CDR1 reads MNHNS; CDR2 reads SASEGT. V lost 4 bases and J lost 0, with 9 bases in between. The CDR3 region has the DNA TGTGCCAGCAGTGGATTGACAGCAACTAATGAAAAACTGTTTTTT. Encoded protein: CASSGLTATNEKLFF.

This clone was counted between two and nine times. This chain connects TRBV9 to TRBJ2-7; the D gene could be TRBD1 or TRBD2 (6 bases each). The CDR3 covers 15 residues. V was clipped by 4 bases and J by 0 bases, with 14 bases between them. Germline CDR1 SGDLS, CDR2 YYNGEE. CDR3 coding DNA: TGTGCCAGCAGCAGGGGGGCGTTGAGCTCCTACGAGCAGTACTTC. Its protein product is CASSRGALSSYEQYF.

This clone was picked up many times. This chain joins TRBV19 and TRBJ2-1; TRBD2 might be the D (6 bases). Trimming cost V 3 bases and J 7 bases, with 16 bases left between them. The CDR3 spans 15 residues. The germline V gene has CDR1 LNHDA and CDR2 SQIVND (reference sequence). The CDR3 DNA sequence: TGTGCCAGTAGTATGCAGCCGGGAGTGGCAAATGAGCAGTTCTTC. Translating gives CASSMQPGVANEQFF.

In its sample, this clone was seen many times. V usage is TRBV4-3 and J usage is TRBJ1-5, with TRBD1 as a possible D gene (6 bases). The CDR3 totals 16 residues. Germline V gene sequence: CDR1 LGHNA, CDR2 YSLEER. Trimming shortened V by 0 bases and J by 5 bases, and 14 bases separated the two germline ends. The CDR3 protein is CASSQDAQGGDQPQHF. CDR3 DNA: TGCGCCAGCAGCCAAGATGCACAGGGAGGGGATCAGCCCCAGCATTTT.

V and J are TRBV6-1 and TRBJ1-5; D perhaps matches TRBD1 (6 bases). Germline V lookup: CDR1 MNHNS, CDR2 SASEGT. With 1 base removed from V and 5 bases from J, the gap between germline ends came to 15 bases. The CDR3 has 16 amino acids. CDR3 sequence: CASSEDGGRRYQPQHF. The DNA of the CDR3 is TGTGCCAGCAGTGAAGATGGGGGCAGGAGATATCAGCCCCAGCATTTT.

In this sample, this clone turned up a few times. This chain joins TRBV6-1 and TRBJ2-7, with D perhaps matching TRBD1 or TRBD2 (5 bases each). V gave up 6 bases and J gave up 3 bases, with 12 bases separating them. The germline CDR1 and CDR2 sequences are MNHNS and SASEGT. The CDR3 extends over 13 amino acids. DNA for the CDR3: TGTGCCAGCAGCCGGGACGACCACTACGAGCAGTACGTC. The encoded protein is CASSRDDHYEQYV.

This sequence joins TRBV5-6 and TRBJ2-7; 8 nucleotides match TRBD2. From germline, CDR1 is SGHDT and CDR2 YYEEEE. The J segment lost 0 bases and the V segment lost 4 bases, leaving 9 bases of the junction unmatched. The CDR3 runs 16 residues. The CDR3, as DNA: TGTGCCAGCAGCCCGGGTTTACTAGCGGCCTCCTACGAGCAGTACTTC. Amino acid sequence: CASSPGLLAASYEQYF. Full variable domain (remainder filled in from reference TRBV5-6 and TRBJ2-7): DAGVTQSPTHLIKTRGQQVTLRCSPKSGHDTVSWYQQALGQGPQFIFQYYEEEERQRGNFPDRFSGHQFPNYSSELNVNALLLGDSALYLCASSPGLLAASYEQYFGPGTRLTVT.

Only a few counts were recorded for this clone. This chain links TRBV5-1 with TRBJ2-5; unclear D gene. This CDR3 comprises 13 residues. CDR1 and CDR2 (germline): SGHRS, YFSETQ. The germline V and J ends were trimmed by 2 bases and 0 bases, with 5 bases remaining between them. CDR3 in DNA: TGCGCCAGCAGCTTCAGTTACCAAGAGACCCAGTACTTC. It yields the protein CASSFSYQETQYF.

This clone was recorded many times. The chain carries TRBV19 and TRBJ2-6; D may be TRBD2 (5 bases). Per germline, CDR1 LNHDA and CDR2 SQIVND (reference sequence). The germline V and J ends were trimmed by 8 bases and 0 bases, with 11 bases remaining between them. The CDR3 sequence is 15 residues long. The CDR3 sequence is CASGPGGSGANVLTF. DNA of the CDR3: TGTGCCAGTGGCCCTGGAGGCTCTGGGGCCAACGTCCTGACTTTC.

The chain couples TRBV4-2 to TRBJ2-4, with D possibly being TRBD1 or TRBD2 (5 bases each). Germline V lookup: CDR1 LGHNA, CDR2 YNFKEQ. V was shortened by 4 bases and J by 0 bases, with 13 bases between the two germline ends. The CDR3 spans 16 residues. The CDR3 DNA reads as TGTGCCAGCAGCCCGGGGCGCCAGCAAGCCAAAAACATTCAGTACTTC. As protein: CASSPGRQQAKNIQYF.

This clone was recorded a few times. J is TRBJ2-5 and V is TRBV7-2; D not certain. Looked up from germline, CDR1 is SGHTA and CDR2 is FQGNSA. The CDR3 is 13 residues long. The germline V and J ends were trimmed by 5 bases and 3 bases, with 10 bases remaining between them. The CDR3 spells CASSPRREETQYF. The CDR3 coding sequence is TGTGCCAGCAGCCCGCGCCGGGAAGAGACCCAGTACTTC. Drawing the rest from reference TRBV7-2 and TRBJ2-5, the complete variable domain is GAGVSQSPSNKVTEKGKDVELRCDPISGHTALYWYRQSLGQGLEFLIYFQGNSAPDKSGLPSDRFSAERTGGSVSTLTIQRTQQEDSAVYLCASSPRREETQYFGPGTRLLVL.

This clone was seen at least ten times. DNA of the CDR3: TGTGCCACCAGCAGAGATTTTGGCAGGGAGAATGAGCAGTTCTTC. Its translation is CATSRDFGRENEQFF. This chain connects TRBV15 to TRBJ2-1; D may correspond to TRBD1 or TRBD2 (5 bases each). Deletions cut 0 bases from V and 7 bases from J, with 13 bases between. Germline assignment: CDR1 LNHNV and CDR2 YYDKDF (reference sequence). The CDR3 covers 15 residues.